Below are 8 T cell receptor beta chains sequenced from a single sample in a study of shared clonotypes between healthy human individuals. The protocol was immunoSEQ multiplex PCR, while the TCRdb copy is restricted to in-frame clones and leaves out a portion. Among 1 million to 1.3 million clones listed, 78% were seen once. Source material: memory CD4+ T cells from PBMCs. As to subset: CD45RA-negative fraction. The source is a man aged 18 to 29 in good health. Some clones in this sample may be carry-over from other donors' samples.

This clone was recorded once. V is TRBV28 and J is TRBJ1-1; possibly TRBD1 for D (5 bases). The CDR3 sequence is 12 residues long. Between the trimmed V and J ends, which lost 8 bases and 1 base, there was a span of 8 bases. Germline V CDR1 and CDR2: MDHEN, SYDVKM. CDR3 loop: CASLGRNTEAFF. CDR3 DNA: TGTGCCAGCCTGGGACGGAACACTGAAGCTTTCTTT. Supplemented by reference TRBV28 and TRBJ1-1, the full variable domain reads DVKVTQSSRYLVKRTGEKVFLECVQDMDHENMFWYRQDPGLGLRLIYFSYDVKMKEKGDIPEGYSVSREKKERFSLILESASTNQTSMYLCASLGRNTEAFFGQGTRLTVV.

The sample holds a few counts of this clone. The rearrangement joins TRBV9 to TRBJ2-5, with 8 nucleotides matching TRBD1. Germline-derived CDR1 and CDR2 are SGDLS and YYNGEE. The ends lost 3 bases at V and 3 bases at J; junction bases unmatched: 4. This CDR3 spans 14 amino acids. The CDR3 spells CASSGTGREETQYF. Written as DNA, the CDR3 is TGTGCCAGCAGCGGGACAGGGCGGGAAGAGACCCAGTACTTC. The full variable domain, completed using reference TRBV9 and TRBJ2-5, is DSGVTQTPKHLITATGQRVTLRCSPRSGDLSVYWYQQSLDQGLQFLIQYYNGEERAKGNILERFSAQQFPDLHSELNLSSLELGDSALYFCASSGTGREETQYFGPGTRLLVL.

The gene calls are TRBV11-1 and TRBJ2-4; perhaps TRBD1 as D (5 bases). Trimming pared 5 bases from V and 0 bases from J, leaving 14 bases between. The CDR3 runs to 16 residues. Germline-derived CDR1 and CDR2 are SGHAT and FQDESV (reference sequence). The CDR3 nucleotides read TGTGCCAGCAGCCCCCAGGGCCACCTAGCCAAAAACATTCAGTACTTC. This gives the protein CASSPQGHLAKNIQYF.

The chain combines TRBV9 with TRBJ1-4, with TRBD1 as a possible D gene (5 bases). The germline V and J ends were trimmed by 5 bases and 1 base, with 18 bases remaining between them. Germline V lookup: CDR1 SGDLS, CDR2 YYNGEE. The CDR3 covers 17 residues. CDR3 DNA sequence: TGTGCCAGCAGTTCTCCGGACGGGGCGTTAACTAATGAAAAACTGTTTTTT. Protein: CASSSPDGALTNEKLFF.

This sequence joins TRBV9 and TRBJ1-1, with 9 nucleotides matching TRBD1. From germline, CDR1 is SGDLS and CDR2 YYNGEE. The CDR3 totals 17 residues. Germline trimming cut 4 bases from V and 4 bases from J; bases unmatched to any gene: 14. CDR3 residues: CASSPKWGQGGRTEAFF. CDR3 DNA sequence: TGTGCCAGCAGCCCCAAATGGGGACAGGGTGGGCGCACTGAAGCTTTCTTT.

This rearrangement joins TRBV18 to TRBJ1-3; D remains ambiguous. The CDR3 runs to 14 residues. Trimming pared 3 bases from V and 4 bases from J, leaving 10 bases between. Germline loops: CDR1 KGHSH, CDR2 LQKENI. This chain's CDR3 is CASSPGIEGNTIYF. DNA of the CDR3: TGTGCCAGCTCACCGGGTATCGAGGGAAACACCATATATTTT.

There are a few counts of this clone. The sample has other DNA sequences that encode this CDR3 too. The V gene is TRBV27, the J gene TRBJ1-1; 7 bases are a match to TRBD1. CDR1 and CDR2 (germline): MNHEY, SMNVEV (reference sequence). The J segment lost 4 bases and the V segment lost 5 bases, leaving 4 bases of the junction unmatched. This CDR3 has 13 amino acids. The CDR3 coding sequence is TGTGCCAGCAGTCTCAGGGGGTTCACTGAAGCTTTCTTT. Its protein is CASSLRGFTEAFF.

Comment on this clone: Other DNA sequences in this sample translate to the same CDR3. This chain connects TRBV18 to TRBJ2-7; no reliable D call. Germline lookup yields CDR1 KGHSH and CDR2 LQKENI. The CDR3 consists of 14 residues. V dropped 0 bases and J dropped 4 bases, with 10 bases sitting between them. The CDR3 protein is CASSPPSQSYEQYF. The CDR3 coding sequence is TGTGCCAGCTCACCACCCTCACAGTCGTACGAGCAGTACTTC.